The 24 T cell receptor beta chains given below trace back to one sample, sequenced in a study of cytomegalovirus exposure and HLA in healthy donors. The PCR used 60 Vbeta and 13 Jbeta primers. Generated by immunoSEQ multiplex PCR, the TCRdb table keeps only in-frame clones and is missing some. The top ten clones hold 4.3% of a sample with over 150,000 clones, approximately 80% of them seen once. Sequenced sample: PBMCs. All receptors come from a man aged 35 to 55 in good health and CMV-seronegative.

CDR3 sequence (DNA): TGTGCCAGTAGTACGAAATACAGGGGTCGCAATCAGCCCCAGCATTTT. This gives the protein CASSTKYRGRNQPQHF. The chain couples TRBV19 to TRBJ1-5, with 7 bases that match TRBD1. The V and J ends lost 4 bases and 2 bases, in that order; junction bases with no gene match: 8. Looked up from germline, CDR1 is LNHDA and CDR2 is SQIVND (reference sequence). The CDR3 is 16 amino acids.

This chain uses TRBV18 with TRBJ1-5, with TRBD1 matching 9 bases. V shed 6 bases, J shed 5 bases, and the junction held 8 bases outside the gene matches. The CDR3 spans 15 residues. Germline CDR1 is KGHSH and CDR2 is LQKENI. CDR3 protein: CASSDGQGSHQPQHF. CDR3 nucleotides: TGTGCCAGCTCCGACGGACAGGGGTCCCATCAGCCCCAGCATTTT.

The CDR3 bases are TGCAGCGTGGGGCCCCCCGGGACAGATACGCAGTATTTT. It encodes CSVGPPGTDTQYF. V usage is TRBV29-1 and J usage is TRBJ2-3; weak D call: TRBD1 (5 bases). The CDR3 loop spans 13 amino acids. Germline assignment: CDR1 SQVTM and CDR2 ANQGSEA. Trimming took off 6 bases at V and 3 bases at J, with 13 bases between the two ends.

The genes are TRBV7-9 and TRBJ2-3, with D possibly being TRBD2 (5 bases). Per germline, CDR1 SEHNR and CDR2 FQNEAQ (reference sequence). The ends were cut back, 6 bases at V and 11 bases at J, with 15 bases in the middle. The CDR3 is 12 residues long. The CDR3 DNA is TGTGCCAGCAGTCCGCTAGCCCTCGGGCAGTATTTT. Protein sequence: CASSPLALGQYF.

The CDR3 sequence: CASSETGGRTEAFF. CDR3 nucleotides: TGTGCCAGCAGTGAAACGGGGGGCCGGACTGAAGCTTTCTTT. V gene TRBV25-1 combines with J gene TRBJ1-1; weak D call: TRBD1 (6 bases). Germline V CDR1 and CDR2: MGHDK, SYGVNS. V dropped 2 bases and J dropped 5 bases, with 12 bases sitting between them. CDR3 length equals 14 residues.

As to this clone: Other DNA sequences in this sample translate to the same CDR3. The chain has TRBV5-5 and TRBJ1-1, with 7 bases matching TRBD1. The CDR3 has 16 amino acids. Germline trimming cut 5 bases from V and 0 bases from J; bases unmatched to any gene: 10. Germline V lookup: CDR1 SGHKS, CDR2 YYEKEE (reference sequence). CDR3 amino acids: CASSRAGTDMNTEAFF. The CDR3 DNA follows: TGTGCCAGCAGTCGCGCCGGGACAGACATGAACACTGAAGCTTTCTTT.

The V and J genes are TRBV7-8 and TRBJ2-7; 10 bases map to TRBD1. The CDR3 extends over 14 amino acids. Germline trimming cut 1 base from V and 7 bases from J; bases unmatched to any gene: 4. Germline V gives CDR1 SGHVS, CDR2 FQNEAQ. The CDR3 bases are TGTGCCAGCAGCTTAGTGAGGACAGGGGGTGAGCAGTACTTC. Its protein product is CASSLVRTGGEQYF.

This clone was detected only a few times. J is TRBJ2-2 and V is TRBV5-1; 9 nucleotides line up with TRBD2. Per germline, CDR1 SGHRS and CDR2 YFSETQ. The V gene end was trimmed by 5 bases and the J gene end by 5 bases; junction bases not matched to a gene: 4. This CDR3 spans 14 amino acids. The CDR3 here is CASSFSGGTGELFF. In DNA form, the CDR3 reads TGCGCCAGCAGTTTTAGCGGGGGAACCGGGGAGCTGTTTTTT.

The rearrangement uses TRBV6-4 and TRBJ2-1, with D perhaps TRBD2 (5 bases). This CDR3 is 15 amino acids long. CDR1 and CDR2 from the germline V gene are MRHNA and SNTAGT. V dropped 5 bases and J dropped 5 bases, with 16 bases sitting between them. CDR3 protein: CASSRAEKPNNEQFF. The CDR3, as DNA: TGTGCCAGCAGTCGAGCGGAGAAACCGAACAATGAGCAGTTCTTC.

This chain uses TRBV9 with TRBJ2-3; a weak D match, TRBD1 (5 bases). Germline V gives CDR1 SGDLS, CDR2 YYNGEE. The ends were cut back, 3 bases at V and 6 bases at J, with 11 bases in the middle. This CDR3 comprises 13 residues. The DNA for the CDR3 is TGTGCCAGCAGCGAGGGGATTTGGGATACGCAGTATTTT. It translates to CASSEGIWDTQYF.

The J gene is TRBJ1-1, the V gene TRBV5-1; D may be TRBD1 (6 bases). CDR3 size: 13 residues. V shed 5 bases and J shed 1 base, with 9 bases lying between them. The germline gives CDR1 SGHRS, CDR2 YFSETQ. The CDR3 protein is CASSPGQNTEAFF. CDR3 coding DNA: TGCGCCAGCAGTCCGGGACAGAACACTGAAGCTTTCTTT.

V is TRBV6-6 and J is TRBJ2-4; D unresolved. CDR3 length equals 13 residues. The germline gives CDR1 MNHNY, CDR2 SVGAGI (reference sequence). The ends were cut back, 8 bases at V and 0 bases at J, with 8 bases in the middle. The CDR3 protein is CASLSKAKNIQYF. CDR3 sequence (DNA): TGTGCCAGCCTCAGTAAAGCCAAAAACATTCAGTACTTC.

In DNA, the CDR3 is TGTGCCAGCAGCGGGAGAAGCGGGGGAGTTGCAGGGGCCAAAAACATTCAGTACTTC. It yields the protein CASSGRSGGVAGAKNIQYF. The J gene is TRBJ2-4, the V gene TRBV5-6; 8 nucleotides align to TRBD2. The CDR3 has 19 residues. V trimming: 4 bases; J trimming: 1 base; junction bases outside the gene matches: 16. In germline, CDR1 is SGHDT, CDR2 YYEEEE.

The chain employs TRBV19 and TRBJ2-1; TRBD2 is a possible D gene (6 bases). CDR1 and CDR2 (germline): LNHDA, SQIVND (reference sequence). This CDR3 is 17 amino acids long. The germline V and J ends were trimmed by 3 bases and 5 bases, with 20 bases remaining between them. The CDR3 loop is CASSMISGSGGNNEQFF. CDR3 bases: TGTGCCAGTAGTATGATATCGGGGTCTGGGGGGAACAATGAGCAGTTCTTC.

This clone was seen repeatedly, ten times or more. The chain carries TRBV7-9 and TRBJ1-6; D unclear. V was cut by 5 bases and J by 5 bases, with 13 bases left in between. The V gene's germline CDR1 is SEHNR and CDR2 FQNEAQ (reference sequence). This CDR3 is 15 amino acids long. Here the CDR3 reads CASSPSGGDNSPLHF. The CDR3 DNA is TGTGCCAGCAGCCCCTCAGGCGGGGATAATTCACCCCTCCACTTT.

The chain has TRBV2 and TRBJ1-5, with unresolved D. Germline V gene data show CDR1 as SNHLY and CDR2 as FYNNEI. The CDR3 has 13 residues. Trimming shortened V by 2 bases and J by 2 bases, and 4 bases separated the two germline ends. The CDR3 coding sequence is TGTGCCAGCAGTGAACTAGGCAATCAGCCCCAGCATTTT. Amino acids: CASSELGNQPQHF.

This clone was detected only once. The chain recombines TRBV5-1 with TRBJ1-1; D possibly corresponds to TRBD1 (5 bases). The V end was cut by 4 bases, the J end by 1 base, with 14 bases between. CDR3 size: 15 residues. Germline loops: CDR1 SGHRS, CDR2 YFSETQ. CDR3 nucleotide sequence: TGCGCCAGCAGCCCCGCCCAGGGTGCGAACACTGAAGCTTTCTTT. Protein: CASSPAQGANTEAFF.

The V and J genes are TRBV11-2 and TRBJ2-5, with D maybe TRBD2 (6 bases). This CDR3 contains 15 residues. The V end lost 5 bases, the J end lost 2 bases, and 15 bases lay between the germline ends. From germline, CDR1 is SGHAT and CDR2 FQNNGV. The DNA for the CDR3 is TGTGCCAGCAGCCCCCGGGCGGGGACTCAAGAGACCCAGTACTTC. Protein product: CASSPRAGTQETQYF.

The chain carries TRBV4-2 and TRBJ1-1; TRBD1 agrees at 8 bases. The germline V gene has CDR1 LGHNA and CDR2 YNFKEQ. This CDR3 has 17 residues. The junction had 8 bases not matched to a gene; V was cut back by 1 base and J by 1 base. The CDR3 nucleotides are TGTGCCAGCAGCCAAGGGTCCTTGGACAGGGAGAACACTGAAGCTTTCTTT. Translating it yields CASSQGSLDRENTEAFF.

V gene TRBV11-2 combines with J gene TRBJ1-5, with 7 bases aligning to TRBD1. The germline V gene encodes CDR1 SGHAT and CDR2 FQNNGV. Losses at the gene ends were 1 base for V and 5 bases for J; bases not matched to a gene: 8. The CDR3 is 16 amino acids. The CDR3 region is CASSLAPGGSDQPQHF. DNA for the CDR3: TGTGCCAGCAGCTTAGCCCCAGGGGGTTCAGATCAGCCCCAGCATTTT.

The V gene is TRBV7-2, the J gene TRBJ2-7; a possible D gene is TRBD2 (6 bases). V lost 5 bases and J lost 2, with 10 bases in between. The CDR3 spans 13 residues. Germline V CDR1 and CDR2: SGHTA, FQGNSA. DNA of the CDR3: TGTGCCAGCAGCGATGGAGGGGCCTACGAGCAGTACTTC. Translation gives CASSDGGAYEQYF.

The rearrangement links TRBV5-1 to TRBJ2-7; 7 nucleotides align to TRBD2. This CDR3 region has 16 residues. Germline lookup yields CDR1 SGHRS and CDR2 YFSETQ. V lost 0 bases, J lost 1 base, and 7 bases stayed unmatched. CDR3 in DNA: TGCGCCAGCAGCTTGGCCTCAGGGAGGGGATCCTACGAGCAGTACTTC. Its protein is CASSLASGRGSYEQYF.

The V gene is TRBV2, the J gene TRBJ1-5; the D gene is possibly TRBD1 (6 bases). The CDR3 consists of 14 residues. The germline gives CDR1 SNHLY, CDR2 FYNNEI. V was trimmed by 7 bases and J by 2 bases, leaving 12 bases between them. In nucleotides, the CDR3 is TGTGCCAGCATGGGGGGGCGCGGCAATCAGCCCCAGCATTTT. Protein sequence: CASMGGRGNQPQHF. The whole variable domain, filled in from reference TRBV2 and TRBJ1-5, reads EPEVTQTPSHQVTQMGQEVILRCVPISNHLYFYWYRQILGQKVEFLVSFYNNEISEKSEIFDDQFSVERPDGSNFTLKIRSTKLEDSAMYFCASMGGRGNQPQHFGDGTRLSIL.

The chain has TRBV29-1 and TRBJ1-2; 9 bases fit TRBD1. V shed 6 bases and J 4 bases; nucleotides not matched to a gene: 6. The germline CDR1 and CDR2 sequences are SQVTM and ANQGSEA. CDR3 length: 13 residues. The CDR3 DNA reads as TGCAGCGTCCCGGGACAGGGAACCTATGGCTACACCTTC. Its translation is CSVPGQGTYGYTF.